Each of the 20 T cell receptor beta chains below was sequenced from the same sample in a study of blood T cell repertoires in COVID-19. The assay was immunoSEQ multiplex PCR, and TCRdb's table has in-frame clones only and misses some. The table lists about 190,000 clones, roughly 85% of them singletons. The sequenced sample was peripheral blood. These receptor sequences come from a man in his 60s with active or convalescent COVID-19.

This clone was counted a few times. The CDR3 nucleotides are TGTGCCATCAGTGGACAGGGGGCAGACGAGCAGTACTTC. This sequence encodes CAISGQGADEQYF. The chain is built from TRBV10-3 and TRBJ2-7; TRBD1 matches 10 bases. The length of the CDR3 is 13 residues. The germline V gene encodes CDR1 ENHRY and CDR2 SYGVKD. The V gene end was trimmed by 4 bases and the J gene end by 5 bases; junction bases not matched to a gene: 2.

This clone was observed a handful of times. CDR3 amino acids: CASSGGTVNEQFF. The CDR3 nucleotides are TGTGCCAGCAGCGGTGGTACTGTCAATGAGCAGTTCTTC. The chain is built from TRBV7-6 and TRBJ2-1; D unclear. Germline V gene data show CDR1 as SGHVS and CDR2 as FNYEAQ. V gave up 5 bases and J gave up 6 bases, with 11 bases separating them. The CDR3 is 13 residues long.

This chain joins TRBV11-1 and TRBJ2-1; 8 nucleotides line up with TRBD1. CDR1 SGHAT and CDR2 FQDESV come from the germline V gene (reference sequence). J was trimmed by 13 bases and V by 4 bases; bases with no gene match: 9. This CDR3 spans 13 amino acids. CDR3 DNA sequence: TGTGCCAGCAGCTCCGACTCAGGGGGCGACCAGTTCTTC. Translating gives CASSSDSGGDQFF.

This clone was detected once. CDR3 residues: CASSDGRGPSTDTQYF. CDR3 DNA: TGCGCCAGCAGTGATGGGCGGGGGCCGAGCACAGATACGCAGTATTTT. The V and J genes are TRBV10-2 and TRBJ2-3, with D maybe TRBD2 (7 bases). The CDR3 spans 16 residues. The ends were cut back, 3 bases at V and 0 bases at J, with 13 bases in the middle. The germline gives CDR1 WSHSY, CDR2 SAAADI.

J is TRBJ1-1 and V is TRBV4-1, with TRBD1 matching 10 bases. The CDR3 totals 18 residues. The V and J ends lost 1 base and 5 bases, in that order; junction bases with no gene match: 13. Germline V gene sequence: CDR1 MGHRA, CDR2 YSYEKL. CDR3 residues: CASSQVPRGGQGGTEAFF. The CDR3 DNA is TGCGCCAGCAGCCAAGTTCCTAGGGGCGGACAGGGGGGAACTGAAGCTTTCTTT.

This clone appeared once. The chain employs TRBV18 and TRBJ1-2; no definite D call. Trimming removed 5 bases at V and 2 bases at J, with 18 bases between. Germline lookup yields CDR1 KGHSH and CDR2 LQKENI. The length of the CDR3 is 16 residues. The CDR3 loop is CASSTGRASGNYGYTF. The DNA for the CDR3 is TGTGCCAGCTCAACCGGGAGGGCGAGCGGGAACTATGGCTACACCTTC.

The sample holds one count of this clone. V and J are TRBV4-1 and TRBJ2-5; possibly TRBD1 for D (6 bases). This CDR3 is 13 amino acids long. The ends were cut back, 6 bases at V and 5 bases at J, with 13 bases in the middle. The germline gives CDR1 MGHRA, CDR2 YSYEKL. The CDR3 spells CASSDTGWETQYF. The CDR3, as DNA: TGCGCCAGCAGTGACACAGGGTGGGAGACCCAGTACTTC.

This clone was counted a single time. The chain is built from TRBV11-2 and TRBJ2-1, with unresolved D. The V end lost 4 bases, the J end lost 4 bases, and 5 bases lay between the germline ends. The CDR3 totals 12 residues. CDR1 SGHAT and CDR2 FQNNGV come from the germline V gene. CDR3 sequence reads: CASSYGYNEQFF. The DNA for the CDR3 is TGTGCCAGCAGCTACGGTTACAATGAGCAGTTCTTC.

This clone appeared once. The CDR3 region has the DNA TGTGCCAGCAGCTTAGGGCAGACCTCGGGGGATGTTTATGGCTACACCTTC. It codes for CASSLGQTSGDVYGYTF. The chain joins TRBV5-6 to TRBJ1-2, with D possibly being TRBD1 (5 bases). CDR3 length: 17 amino acids. Looked up from germline, CDR1 is SGHDT and CDR2 is YYEEEE. The V and J ends lost 2 bases and 5 bases respectively, with 22 bases between them.

This rearrangement joins TRBV19 to TRBJ1-4; D not certain. V lost 6 bases to trimming and J lost 7 bases, with 18 bases between them. Germline CDR1 is LNHDA and CDR2 is SQIVND (reference sequence). The length of the CDR3 is 15 residues. The CDR3 sequence is CASSSRTGGGEKLFF. The CDR3 DNA reads as TGTGCCAGTAGCAGCCGGACGGGTGGAGGTGAAAAACTGTTTTTT.

This clone occurred a few times. J is TRBJ2-7 and V is TRBV4-2; 12 nucleotides agree with TRBD1. The CDR3 runs 14 residues. From germline, CDR1 is LGHNA and CDR2 YNFKEQ. J lost 5 bases, V lost 4 bases, and 3 bases had no gene match. The CDR3 protein is CASSPRDRGHEQYF. CDR3 bases: TGTGCCAGCAGCCCCCGGGACAGGGGGCACGAGCAGTACTTC.

The chain recombines TRBV6-5 with TRBJ1-6; D ambiguous. Germline V gene sequence: CDR1 MNHEY, CDR2 SVGAGI. The V and J ends lost 5 bases and 8 bases respectively, with 13 bases between them. CDR3 size: 14 residues. The CDR3 DNA is TGTGCCAGCAGTAACCGACACGGGGATTCACCCCTCCACTTT. It specifies CASSNRHGDSPLHF.

The chain uses TRBV7-2 and TRBJ1-2; TRBD1 agrees at 7 bases. Trimming removed 5 bases from V and 3 bases from J; junction bases left unmatched: 3. Germline V lookup: CDR1 SGHTA, CDR2 FQGNSA. This CDR3 is 13 amino acids long. The chain's CDR3 is CASSPDRDYGYTF. The CDR3 bases are TGTGCCAGCAGCCCCGACAGGGACTATGGCTACACCTTC.

This chain links TRBV19 with TRBJ1-5, with D uncertain. Looked up from germline, CDR1 is LNHDA and CDR2 is SQIVND (reference sequence). Trimming took off 7 bases at V and 6 bases at J, with 19 bases between the two ends. The CDR3 covers 15 residues. In DNA form, the CDR3 reads TGTGCCAGTAAAACGGGAGGGTTAGTAGGTCAGCCCCAGCATTTT. This sequence encodes CASKTGGLVGQPQHF.

The rearrangement joins TRBV7-9 to TRBJ2-1, with D hard to call. CDR1 SEHNR and CDR2 FQNEAQ come from the germline V gene (reference sequence). The CDR3 sequence is 14 residues long. Trimming pared 1 base from V and 3 bases from J, leaving 7 bases between. The CDR3 here is CASSLDSNYNEQFF. The CDR3 bases are TGTGCCAGCAGCTTAGACTCGAACTACAATGAGCAGTTCTTC.

This chain connects TRBV2 to TRBJ1-2, with D unclear. The CDR3 is 13 amino acids. V was pared by 7 bases and J by 0 bases, with 9 bases between. CDR1 and CDR2 (germline): SNHLY, FYNNEI. CDR3: CASTRETNYGYTF. The CDR3 nucleotides read TGTGCCAGCACTCGAGAGACTAACTATGGCTACACCTTC.

The chain has TRBV5-6 and TRBJ2-1; 8 bases match TRBD2. This CDR3 region has 15 residues. Trimming at V came to 5 bases and at J to 7 bases, leaving 11 bases not matched to a gene. The germline CDR1 and CDR2 sequences are SGHDT and YYEEEE. CDR3 DNA sequence: TGTGCCAGCAGACCCCCCGGGACTAGATGGAATGAGCAGTTCTTC. It yields the protein CASRPPGTRWNEQFF.

This clone came up a few times. V gene TRBV2 combines with J gene TRBJ2-7, with TRBD2 matching over 8 bases. The ends lost 3 bases at V and 2 bases at J; junction bases unmatched: 0. The CDR3 consists of 13 residues. Germline loops: CDR1 SNHLY, CDR2 FYNNEI. This chain's CDR3 is CASSEGLAYEQYF. The CDR3 DNA follows: TGTGCCAGCAGTGAGGGACTAGCCTACGAGCAGTACTTC.

The V call is TRBV5-1, the J call TRBJ2-5; 9 bases line up with TRBD2. The CDR3 sequence is 13 residues long. V was clipped by 5 bases and J by 4 bases; unmatched bases: 3. CDR1 is SGHRS, CDR2 YFSETQ, per germline. Here the CDR3 DNA reads TGCGCCAGCAGTATTAGCGGGGGAGAGACCCAGTACTTC. This codes for CASSISGGETQYF. The whole variable domain, filled in from reference TRBV5-1 and TRBJ2-5, reads KAGVTQTPRYLIKTRGQQVTLSCSPISGHRSVSWYQQTPGQGLQFLFEYFSETQRNKGNFPGRFSGRQFSNSRSEMNVSTLELGDSALYLCASSISGGETQYFGPGTRLLVL.

This sequence joins TRBV9 and TRBJ1-4; TRBD1 might be the D (5 bases). Germline V CDR1 and CDR2: SGDLS, YYNGEE. The CDR3 runs 13 residues. V dropped 0 bases and J dropped 7 bases, with 7 bases sitting between them. The CDR3 DNA reads as TGTGCCAGCAGCGTAGGAACAGGTGAAAAACTGTTTTTT. Protein product: CASSVGTGEKLFF. Supplemented by reference TRBV9 and TRBJ1-4, the full variable domain reads DSGVTQTPKHLITATGQRVTLRCSPRSGDLSVYWYQQSLDQGLQFLIQYYNGEERAKGNILERFSAQQFPDLHSELNLSSLELGDSALYFCASSVGTGEKLFFGSGTQLSVL.